This T cell receptor (beta chain) was identified in a study of T cell repertoires in cytomegalovirus infection. Comment on this clonotype: Its antigen is not identified.

TCRdb reprocessed the reads with MiXCR, giving one entry per CDR3 protein. Of hundreds of thousands of distinct CDR3 sequences detected, approximately 7% appear once; the ten largest clones hold about 6.3%. General observations from the study: HLA-C-restricted TCR beta clonotypes specific for CMV led the ex vivo response. Summed public TCR beta family frequency identified CMV carriers bearing the relevant HLA.

This CDR3 comprises 14 residues. Trimming cost V 3 bases and J 5 bases, with 11 bases left between them. Germline V gene sequence: CDR1 MDHEN, CDR2 SYDVKM. The chain links TRBV28 to TRBJ1-5; tentative D call: TRBD1 (5 bases). This TCR was sampled from a human donor in good health (CMV status not recorded). Some clones in this sample may be carry-over from other donors' samples. Sequencing was carried out using PBMCs. CDR3 protein: CASSLSQGDQPQHF. In DNA, the CDR3 is TGTGCCAGCAGTTTGTCCCAGGGTGATCAGCCCCAGCATTTT.